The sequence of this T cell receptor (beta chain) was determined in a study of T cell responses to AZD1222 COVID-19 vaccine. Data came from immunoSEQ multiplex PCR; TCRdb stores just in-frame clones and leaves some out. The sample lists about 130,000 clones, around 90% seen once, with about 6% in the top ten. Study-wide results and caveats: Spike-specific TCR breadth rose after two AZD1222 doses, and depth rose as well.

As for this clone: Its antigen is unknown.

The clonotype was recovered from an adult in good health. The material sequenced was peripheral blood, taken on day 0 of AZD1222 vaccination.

The CDR3 DNA follows: TGTGCCAGCAGCTTAGCCCCCAATGAAGGGTATGGCTACACCTTC. Translating gives CASSLAPNEGYGYTF. J is TRBJ1-2 and V is TRBV7-6, with D unresolved. Germline V gives CDR1 SGHVS, CDR2 FNYEAQ. This CDR3 region has 15 residues. Trimming shortened V by 0 bases and J by 5 bases, and 13 bases separated the two germline ends.